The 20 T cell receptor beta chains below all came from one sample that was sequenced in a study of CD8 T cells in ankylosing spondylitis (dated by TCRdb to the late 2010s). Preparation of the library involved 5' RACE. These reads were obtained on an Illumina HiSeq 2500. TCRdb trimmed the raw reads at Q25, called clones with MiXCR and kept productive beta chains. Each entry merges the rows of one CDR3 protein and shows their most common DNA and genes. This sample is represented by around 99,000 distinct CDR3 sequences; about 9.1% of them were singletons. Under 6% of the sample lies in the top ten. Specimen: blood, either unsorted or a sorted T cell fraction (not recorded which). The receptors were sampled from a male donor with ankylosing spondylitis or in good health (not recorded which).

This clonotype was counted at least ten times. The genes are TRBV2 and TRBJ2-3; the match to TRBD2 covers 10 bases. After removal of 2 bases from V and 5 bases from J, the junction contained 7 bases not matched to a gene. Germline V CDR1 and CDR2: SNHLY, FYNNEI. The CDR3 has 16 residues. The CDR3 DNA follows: TGTGCCAGCAGTGAAACAAGCGGGGGGGCCGGAGATACGCAGTATTTT. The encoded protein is CASSETSGGAGDTQYF.

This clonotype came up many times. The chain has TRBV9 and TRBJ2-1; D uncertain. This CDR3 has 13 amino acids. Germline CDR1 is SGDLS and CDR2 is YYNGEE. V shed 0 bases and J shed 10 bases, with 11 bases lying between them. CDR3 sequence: CASSVAPSHEQFF. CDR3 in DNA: TGTGCCAGCAGCGTAGCTCCCTCTCACGAGCAGTTCTTC. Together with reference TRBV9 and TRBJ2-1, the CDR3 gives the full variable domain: DSGVTQTPKHLITATGQRVTLRCSPRSGDLSVYWYQQSLDQGLQFLIQYYNGEERAKGNILERFSAQQFPDLHSELNLSSLELGDSALYFCASSVAPSHEQFFGPGTRLTVL.

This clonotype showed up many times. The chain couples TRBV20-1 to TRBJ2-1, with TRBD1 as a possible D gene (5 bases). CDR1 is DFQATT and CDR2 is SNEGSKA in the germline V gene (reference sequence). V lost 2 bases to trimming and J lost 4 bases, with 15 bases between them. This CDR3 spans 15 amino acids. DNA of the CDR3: TGCAGTGCTAGAAGGAGACAGTTACATTACAATGAGCAGTTCTTC. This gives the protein CSARRRQLHYNEQFF.

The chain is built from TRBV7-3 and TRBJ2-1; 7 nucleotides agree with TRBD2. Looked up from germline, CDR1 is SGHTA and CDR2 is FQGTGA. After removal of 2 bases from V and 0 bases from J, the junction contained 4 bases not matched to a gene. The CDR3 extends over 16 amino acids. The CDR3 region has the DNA TGTGCCAGCAGCTTAGGCCGGGGGGACTCCTACAATGAGCAGTTCTTC. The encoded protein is CASSLGRGDSYNEQFF.

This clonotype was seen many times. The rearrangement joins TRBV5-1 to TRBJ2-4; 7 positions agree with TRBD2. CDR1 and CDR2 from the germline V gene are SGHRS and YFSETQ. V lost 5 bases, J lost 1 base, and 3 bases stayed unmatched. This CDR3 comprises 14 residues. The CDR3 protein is CASSNGGAKNIQYF. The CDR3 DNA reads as TGCGCCAGCAGTAACGGGGGGGCCAAAAACATTCAGTACTTC.

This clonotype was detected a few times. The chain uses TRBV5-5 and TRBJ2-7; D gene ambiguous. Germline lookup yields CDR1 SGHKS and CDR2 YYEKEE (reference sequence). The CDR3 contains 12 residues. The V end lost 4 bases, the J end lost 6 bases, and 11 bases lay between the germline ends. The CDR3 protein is CASSPDAREQYF. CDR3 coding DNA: TGTGCCAGCAGCCCTGATGCTCGCGAGCAGTACTTC.

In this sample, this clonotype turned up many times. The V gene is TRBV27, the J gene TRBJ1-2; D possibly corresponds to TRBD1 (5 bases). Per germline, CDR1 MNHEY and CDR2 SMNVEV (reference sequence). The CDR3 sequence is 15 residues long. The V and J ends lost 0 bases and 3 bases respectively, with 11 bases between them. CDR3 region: CASSLSRGADYGYTF. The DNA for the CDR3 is TGTGCCAGCAGTTTATCGAGAGGGGCTGACTATGGCTACACCTTC.

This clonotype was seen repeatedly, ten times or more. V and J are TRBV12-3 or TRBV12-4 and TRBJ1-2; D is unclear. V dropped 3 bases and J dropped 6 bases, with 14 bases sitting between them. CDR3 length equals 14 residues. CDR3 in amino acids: CASSFRRGGDGYTF. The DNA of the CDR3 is TGTGCCAGCAGTTTTCGACGGGGTGGAGATGGCTACACCTTC.

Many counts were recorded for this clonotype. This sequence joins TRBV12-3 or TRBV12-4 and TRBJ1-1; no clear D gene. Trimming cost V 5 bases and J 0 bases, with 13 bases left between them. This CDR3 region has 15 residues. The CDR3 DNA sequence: TGTGCCAGCAGTGCCCCCGGGCAGATGAACACTGAAGCTTTCTTT. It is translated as CASSAPGQMNTEAFF.

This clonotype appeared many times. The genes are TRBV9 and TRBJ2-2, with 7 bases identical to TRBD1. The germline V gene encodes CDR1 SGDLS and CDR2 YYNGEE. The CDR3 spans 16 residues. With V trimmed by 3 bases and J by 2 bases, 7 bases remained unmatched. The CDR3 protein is CASSAQRDSNTGELFF. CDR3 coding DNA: TGTGCCAGCAGCGCCCAACGGGACAGCAACACCGGGGAGCTGTTTTTT.

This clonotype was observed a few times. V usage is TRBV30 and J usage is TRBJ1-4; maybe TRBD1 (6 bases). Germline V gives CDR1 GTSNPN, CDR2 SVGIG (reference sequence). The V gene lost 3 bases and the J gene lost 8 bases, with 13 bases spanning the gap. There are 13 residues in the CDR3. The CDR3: CAWRGGAWEKLFF. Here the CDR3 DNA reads TGTGCCTGGAGGGGGGGGGCTTGGGAAAAACTGTTTTTT.

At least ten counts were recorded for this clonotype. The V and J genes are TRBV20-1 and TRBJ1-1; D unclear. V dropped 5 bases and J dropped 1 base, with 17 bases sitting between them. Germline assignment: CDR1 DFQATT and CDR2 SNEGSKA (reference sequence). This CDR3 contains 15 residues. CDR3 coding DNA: TGCAGTGCTCAGTCAGGAGCGCGGAGGAACACTGAAGCTTTCTTT. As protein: CSAQSGARRNTEAFF.

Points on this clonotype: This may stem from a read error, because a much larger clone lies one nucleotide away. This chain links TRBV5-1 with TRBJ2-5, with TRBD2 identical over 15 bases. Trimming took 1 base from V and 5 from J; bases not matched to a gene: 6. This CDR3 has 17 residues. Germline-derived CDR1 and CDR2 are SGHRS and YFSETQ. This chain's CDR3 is CASSLWTSGGDRETQYF. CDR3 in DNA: TGCGCCAGCAGCTTGTGGACTAGCGGGGGGGACCGGGAGACCCAGTACTTC.

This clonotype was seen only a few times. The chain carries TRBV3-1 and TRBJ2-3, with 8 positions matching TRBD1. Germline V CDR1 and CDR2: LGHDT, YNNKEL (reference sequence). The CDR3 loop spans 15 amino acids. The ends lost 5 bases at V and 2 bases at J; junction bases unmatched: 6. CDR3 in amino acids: CASSGGQGFTDTQYF. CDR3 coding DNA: TGTGCCAGCAGCGGTGGACAGGGTTTCACAGATACGCAGTATTTT.

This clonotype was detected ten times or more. The CDR3 spells CASSPRRATDTQYF. CDR3 DNA sequence: TGTGCCAGCAGCCCTCGCAGGGCCACAGATACGCAGTATTTT. This chain joins TRBV11-3 and TRBJ2-3; D perhaps matches TRBD1 (5 bases). Germline V gives CDR1 SGHNT, CDR2 YENEEA. The CDR3 length is 14 residues. With 5 bases removed from V and 2 bases from J, the gap between germline ends came to 11 bases.

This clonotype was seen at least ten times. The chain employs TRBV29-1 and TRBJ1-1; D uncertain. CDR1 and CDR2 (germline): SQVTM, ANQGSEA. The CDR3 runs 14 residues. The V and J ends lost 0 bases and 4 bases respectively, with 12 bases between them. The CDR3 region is CSVEEAQRSTEAFF. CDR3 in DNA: TGCAGCGTTGAAGAAGCCCAACGAAGCACTGAAGCTTTCTTT. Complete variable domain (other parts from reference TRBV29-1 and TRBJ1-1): SAVISQKPSRDICQRGTSLTIQCQVDSQVTMMFWYRQQPGQSLTLIATANQGSEATYESGFVIDKFPISRPNLTFSTLTVSNMSPEDSSIYLCSVEEAQRSTEAFFGQGTRLTVV.

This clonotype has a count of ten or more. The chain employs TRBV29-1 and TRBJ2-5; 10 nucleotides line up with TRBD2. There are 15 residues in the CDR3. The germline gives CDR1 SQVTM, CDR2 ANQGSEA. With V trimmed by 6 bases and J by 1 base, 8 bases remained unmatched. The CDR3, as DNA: TGCAGCGTGACCCTAGCGGGGGTAACCCAAGAGACCCAGTACTTC. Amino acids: CSVTLAGVTQETQYF.

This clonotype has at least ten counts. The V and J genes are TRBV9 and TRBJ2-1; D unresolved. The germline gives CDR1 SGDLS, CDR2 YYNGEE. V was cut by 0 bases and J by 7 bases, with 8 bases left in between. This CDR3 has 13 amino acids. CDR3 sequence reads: CASSVGVGNEQFF. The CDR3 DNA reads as TGTGCCAGCAGCGTAGGGGTAGGGAATGAGCAGTTCTTC.

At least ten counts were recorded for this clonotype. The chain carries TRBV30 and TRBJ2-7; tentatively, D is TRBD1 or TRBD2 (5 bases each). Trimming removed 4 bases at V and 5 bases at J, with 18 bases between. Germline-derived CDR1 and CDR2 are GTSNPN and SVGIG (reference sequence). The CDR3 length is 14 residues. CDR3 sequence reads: CAWTRGTYNNEQYF. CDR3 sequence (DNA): TGTGCCTGGACCCGAGGGACCTACAACAACGAGCAGTACTTC.

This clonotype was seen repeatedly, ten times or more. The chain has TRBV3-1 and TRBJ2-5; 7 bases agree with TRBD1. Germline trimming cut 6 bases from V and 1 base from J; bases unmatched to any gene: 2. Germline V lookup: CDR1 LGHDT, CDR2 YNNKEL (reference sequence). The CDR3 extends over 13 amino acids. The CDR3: CASRRDSQETQYF. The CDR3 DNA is TGTGCCAGCAGACGGGACAGCCAAGAGACCCAGTACTTC.